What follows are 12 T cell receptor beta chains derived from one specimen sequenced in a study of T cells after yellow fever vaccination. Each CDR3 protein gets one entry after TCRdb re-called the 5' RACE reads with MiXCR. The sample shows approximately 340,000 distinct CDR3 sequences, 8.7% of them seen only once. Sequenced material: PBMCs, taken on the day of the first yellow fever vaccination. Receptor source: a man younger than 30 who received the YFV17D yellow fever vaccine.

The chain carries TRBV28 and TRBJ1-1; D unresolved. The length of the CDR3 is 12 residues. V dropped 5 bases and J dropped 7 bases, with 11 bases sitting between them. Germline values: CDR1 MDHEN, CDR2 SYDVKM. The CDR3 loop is CASSPHRGEAFF. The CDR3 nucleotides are TGTGCCAGCAGTCCCCACCGGGGTGAAGCTTTCTTT.

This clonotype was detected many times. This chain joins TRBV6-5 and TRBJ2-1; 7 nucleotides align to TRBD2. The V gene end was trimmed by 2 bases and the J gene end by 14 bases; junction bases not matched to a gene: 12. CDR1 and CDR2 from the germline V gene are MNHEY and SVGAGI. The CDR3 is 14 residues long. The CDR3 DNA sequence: TGTGCCAGCAGTTACAGCGGGGAGGGGAATGGGGAGTTCTTC. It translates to CASSYSGEGNGEFF.

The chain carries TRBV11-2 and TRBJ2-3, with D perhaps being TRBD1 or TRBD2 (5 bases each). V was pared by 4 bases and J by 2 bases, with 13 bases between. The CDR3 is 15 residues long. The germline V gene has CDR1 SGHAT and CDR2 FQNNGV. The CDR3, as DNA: TGTGCCAGCAGCTCGAGGGGAGCCCCCACAGATACGCAGTATTTT. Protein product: CASSSRGAPTDTQYF. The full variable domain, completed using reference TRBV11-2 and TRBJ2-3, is EAGVAQSPRYKIIEKRQSVAFWCNPISGHATLYWYQQILGQGPKLLIQFQNNGVVDDSQLPKDRFSAERLKGVDSTLKIQPAKLEDSAVYLCASSSRGAPTDTQYFGPGTRLTVL.

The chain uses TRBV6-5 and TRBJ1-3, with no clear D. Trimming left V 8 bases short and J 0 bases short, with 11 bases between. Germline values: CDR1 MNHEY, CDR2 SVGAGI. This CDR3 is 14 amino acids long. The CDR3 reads CASGDGYSGNTIYF. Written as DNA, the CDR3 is TGTGCCAGCGGCGACGGATACTCTGGAAACACCATATATTTT.

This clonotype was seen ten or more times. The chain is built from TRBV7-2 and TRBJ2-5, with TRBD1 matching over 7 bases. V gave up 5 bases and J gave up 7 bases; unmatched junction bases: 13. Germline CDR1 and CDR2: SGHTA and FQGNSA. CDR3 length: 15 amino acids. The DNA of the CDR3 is TGTGCCAGCAGCCCGTCCCGGACAGGTCCAGGGACCCAGTACTTC. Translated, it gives CASSPSRTGPGTQYF.

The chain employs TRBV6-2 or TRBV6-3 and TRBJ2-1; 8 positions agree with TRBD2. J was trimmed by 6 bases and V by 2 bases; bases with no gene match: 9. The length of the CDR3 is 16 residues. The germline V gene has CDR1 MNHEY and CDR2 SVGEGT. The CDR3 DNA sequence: TGTGCCAGCAGTTACCCCGGGACTAGAAGTCCCAATGAGCAGTTCTTC. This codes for CASSYPGTRSPNEQFF.

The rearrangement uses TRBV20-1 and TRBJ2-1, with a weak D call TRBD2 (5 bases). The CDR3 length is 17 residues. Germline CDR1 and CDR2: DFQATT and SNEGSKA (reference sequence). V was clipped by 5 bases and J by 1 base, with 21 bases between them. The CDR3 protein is CSAAQLVEDGSYNEQFF. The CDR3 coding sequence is TGCAGTGCTGCACAACTAGTAGAGGACGGATCCTACAATGAGCAGTTCTTC.

The CDR3 DNA reads as TGTGCCAGCAGCTCCCTACGGACGGACCCGGGTACGCAGTATTTT. Protein: CASSSLRTDPGTQYF. The gene calls are TRBV7-2 and TRBJ2-3; D remains ambiguous. V was trimmed by 4 bases and J by 8 bases, leaving 19 bases between them. CDR3 length: 15 amino acids. In germline, CDR1 is SGHTA, CDR2 FQGNSA.

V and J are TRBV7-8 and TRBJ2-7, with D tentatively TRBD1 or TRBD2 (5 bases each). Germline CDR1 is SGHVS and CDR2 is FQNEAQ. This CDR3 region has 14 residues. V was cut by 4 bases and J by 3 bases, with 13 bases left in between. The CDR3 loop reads CASSSGRGYYEQYF. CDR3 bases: TGTGCCAGCAGCTCGGGACGGGGATACTACGAGCAGTACTTC.

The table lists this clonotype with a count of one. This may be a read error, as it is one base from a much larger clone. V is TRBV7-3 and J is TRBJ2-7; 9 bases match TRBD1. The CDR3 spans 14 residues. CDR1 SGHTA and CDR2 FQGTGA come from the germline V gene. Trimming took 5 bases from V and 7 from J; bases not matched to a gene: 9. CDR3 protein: CASSRTGGRGEQYF. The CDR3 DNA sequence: TGTGCCAGCAGCCGTACAGGGGGCCGTGGGGAGCAGTACTTC.

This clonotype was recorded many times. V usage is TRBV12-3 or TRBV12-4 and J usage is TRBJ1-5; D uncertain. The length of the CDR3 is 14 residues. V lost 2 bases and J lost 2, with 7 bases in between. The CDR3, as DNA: TGTGCCAGCAGTTTAATGGATCGCAATCAGCCCCAGCATTTT. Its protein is CASSLMDRNQPQHF.

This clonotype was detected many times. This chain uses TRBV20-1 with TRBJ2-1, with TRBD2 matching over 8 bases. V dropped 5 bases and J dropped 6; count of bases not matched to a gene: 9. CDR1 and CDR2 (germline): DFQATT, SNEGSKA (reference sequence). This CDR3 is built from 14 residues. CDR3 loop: CSAPRSSGINEQFF. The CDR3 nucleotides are TGCAGTGCTCCGCGGAGTAGCGGGATCAATGAGCAGTTCTTC.